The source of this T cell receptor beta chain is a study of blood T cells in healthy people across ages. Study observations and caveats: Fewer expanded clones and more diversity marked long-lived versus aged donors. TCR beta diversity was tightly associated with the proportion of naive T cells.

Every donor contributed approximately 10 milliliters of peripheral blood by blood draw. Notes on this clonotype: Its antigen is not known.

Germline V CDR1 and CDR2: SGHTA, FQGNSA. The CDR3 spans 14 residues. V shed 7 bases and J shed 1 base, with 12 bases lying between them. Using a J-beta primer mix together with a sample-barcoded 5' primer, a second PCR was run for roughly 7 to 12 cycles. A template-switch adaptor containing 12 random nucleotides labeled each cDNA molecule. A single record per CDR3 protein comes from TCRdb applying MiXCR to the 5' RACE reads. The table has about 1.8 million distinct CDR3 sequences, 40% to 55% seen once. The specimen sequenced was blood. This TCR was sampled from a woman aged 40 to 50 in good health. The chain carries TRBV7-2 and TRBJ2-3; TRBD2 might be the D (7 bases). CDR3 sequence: CASKGGGGTDTQYF. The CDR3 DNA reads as TGTGCCAGCAAAGGCGGGGGCGGCACAGATACGCAGTATTTT.